These 20 T cell receptor beta chains were sequenced from one sample in a study of blood T cell repertoires in COVID-19. Assay used: immunoSEQ multiplex PCR; TCRdb lists only in-frame clones, some missing. The table shows 200,000 to 250,000 clones, with 82% occurring only once. The sample was peripheral blood. The receptor set was obtained from a woman in her seventies with acute or convalescent COVID-19.

This chain connects TRBV28 to TRBJ1-1, with 7 bases fitting TRBD1. The V and J ends lost 9 bases and 1 base, in that order; junction bases with no gene match: 5. The CDR3 sequence is 13 residues long. Per germline, CDR1 MDHEN and CDR2 SYDVKM. CDR3 region: CASHRGGNTEAFF. The CDR3 DNA reads as TGTGCCAGTCACAGGGGTGGGAACACTGAAGCTTTCTTT.

The chain has TRBV7-2 and TRBJ2-1; TRBD2 is a possible D gene (5 bases). The germline V and J ends were trimmed by 3 bases and 5 bases, with 20 bases remaining between them. Germline CDR1 is SGHTA and CDR2 is FQGNSA. The CDR3 length is 17 residues. The CDR3: CASSLVMVGGPNNEQFF. DNA of the CDR3: TGTGCCAGCAGCTTGGTGATGGTAGGAGGTCCGAACAATGAGCAGTTCTTC. Variable domain in full (rest from reference TRBV7-2 and TRBJ2-1): GAGVSQSPSNKVTEKGKDVELRCDPISGHTALYWYRQSLGQGLEFLIYFQGNSAPDKSGLPSDRFSAERTGGSVSTLTIQRTQQEDSAVYLCASSLVMVGGPNNEQFFGPGTRLTVL.

The chain carries TRBV18 and TRBJ1-1; 12 bases align to TRBD1. CDR3 length: 17 amino acids. Losses at the gene ends were 2 bases for V and 0 bases for J; bases not matched to a gene: 4. CDR1 KGHSH and CDR2 LQKENI come from the germline V gene. CDR3 residues: CASSPGGTGGMNTEAFF. The DNA for the CDR3 is TGTGCCAGCTCACCAGGAGGGACAGGGGGCATGAACACTGAAGCTTTCTTT.

The chain uses TRBV6-4 and TRBJ2-7; a weak D match, TRBD2 (6 bases). Trimming pared 8 bases from V and 4 bases from J, leaving 21 bases between. This CDR3 is 15 amino acids long. Germline V CDR1 and CDR2: MRHNA, SNTAGT. The CDR3 region has the DNA TGTGCCAGCGAAGGACTATGTATGGTCCTTTACGAGCAGTACTTC. It specifies CASEGLCMVLYEQYF.

This rearrangement joins TRBV12-5 to TRBJ2-3, with TRBD2 identical over 10 bases. CDR3 length: 16 amino acids. The V gene end was trimmed by 4 bases and the J gene end by 7 bases; junction bases not matched to a gene: 11. The germline gives CDR1 LGHNT, CDR2 FRNRAP. The CDR3 region has the DNA TGTGCTAGTGGTTCCATAGCGGGGGGCCCGCCTTATACGCAGTATTTT. As protein: CASGSIAGGPPYTQYF.

The gene calls are TRBV7-2 and TRBJ2-3, with D perhaps TRBD2 (5 bases). The germline CDR1 and CDR2 sequences are SGHTA and FQGNSA. Trimming left V 5 bases short and J 0 bases short, with 24 bases between. The CDR3 runs to 19 residues. The CDR3 sequence is CASSPQPFGLTTSTDTQYF. In DNA form, the CDR3 reads TGTGCCAGCAGCCCGCAACCCTTTGGACTGACAACTAGCACAGATACGCAGTATTTT.

The chain employs TRBV2 and TRBJ2-5, with 8 bases matching TRBD2. This CDR3 has 15 amino acids. Germline CDR1 is SNHLY and CDR2 is FYNNEI. The ends lost 4 bases at V and 2 bases at J; junction bases unmatched: 6. CDR3 nucleotides: TGTGCCAGCAGTGTTCGGGGGGGCACTCAAGAGACCCAGTACTTC. Translating gives CASSVRGGTQETQYF.

The chain has TRBV2 and TRBJ2-5, with a possible D match to TRBD1 (5 bases). V was shortened by 5 bases and J by 3 bases, with 16 bases between the two germline ends. The CDR3 runs to 15 residues. The germline V gene has CDR1 SNHLY and CDR2 FYNNEI. The CDR3 sequence: CASSSQGVKEETQYF. CDR3 nucleotides: TGTGCCAGCAGTAGTCAGGGTGTAAAGGAAGAGACCCAGTACTTC.

This clone has just one count. The rearrangement links TRBV4-3 to TRBJ1-2; TRBD1 is a possible D gene (5 bases). This CDR3 contains 15 residues. The germline gives CDR1 LGHNA, CDR2 YSLEER. V was clipped by 0 bases and J by 8 bases, with 16 bases between them. CDR3: CASSQDLRGIKGYTF. In DNA, the CDR3 is TGCGCCAGCAGCCAAGATCTTAGGGGTATCAAAGGCTACACCTTC.

This chain joins TRBV5-4 and TRBJ1-2; D is uncertain. V was pared by 0 bases and J by 4 bases, with 10 bases between. The CDR3 totals 14 residues. Germline CDR1 is SGHNT and CDR2 is YYREEE (reference sequence). The CDR3 region is CASSLGRPPYGYTF. CDR3 nucleotide sequence: TGTGCCAGCAGCTTGGGGAGGCCGCCCTATGGCTACACCTTC. The full variable domain, in which reference TRBV5-4 and TRBJ1-2 provide the parts outside the CDR3, is ETGVTQSPTHLIKTRGQQVTLRCSSQSGHNTVSWYQQALGQGPQFIFQYYREEENGRGNFPPRFSGLQFPNYSSELNVNALELDDSALYLCASSLGRPPYGYTFGSGTRLTVV.

J is TRBJ2-7 and V is TRBV27, with TRBD1 identical over 9 bases. Germline CDR1 MNHEY, CDR2 SMNVEV (reference sequence). This CDR3 has 13 amino acids. With 6 bases clipped from V and 3 bases from J, the junction kept 3 bases outside the gene matches. The CDR3 DNA reads TGTGCCAGCAGCTGGGACAGGGACTACGAGCAGTACTTC. Translating it yields CASSWDRDYEQYF.

This clone has a single count. The CDR3 DNA sequence: TGCGCCAGCAGCGCAGCCCGGACAGGCTCTGGAAACACCATATATTTT. Amino acid sequence: CASSAARTGSGNTIYF. The chain combines TRBV5-1 with TRBJ1-3; TRBD1 aligns across 7 bases. This CDR3 is 16 amino acids long. Germline V gene data show CDR1 as SGHRS and CDR2 as YFSETQ. V dropped 4 bases and J dropped 0; count of bases not matched to a gene: 7.

This clone showed up just once. The chain employs TRBV6-5 and TRBJ1-1; perhaps TRBD1 as D (5 bases). The CDR3 spans 15 residues. Germline V CDR1 and CDR2: MNHEY, SVGAGI. Trimming left V 3 bases short and J 0 bases short, with 11 bases between. The CDR3 DNA sequence: TGTGCCAGCAGTTATTTAGGGGCGGTGAACACTGAAGCTTTCTTT. This translates into CASSYLGAVNTEAFF.

The CDR3 nucleotides read TGTGCCAGCAACCATCGAGCGAATAATTCACCCCTCCACTTT. It yields the protein CASNHRANNSPLHF. The V call is TRBV6-5, the J call TRBJ1-6; D gene ambiguous. V lost 7 bases and J lost 5, with 12 bases in between. There are 14 residues in the CDR3. Germline CDR1 reads MNHEY; CDR2 reads SVGAGI.

The gene calls are TRBV4-3 and TRBJ1-1; D might be TRBD1 (6 bases). V was trimmed by 1 base and J by 5 bases, leaving 11 bases between them. CDR3 length equals 14 residues. Germline V gene lookup returns CDR1 LGHNA and CDR2 YSLEER. The CDR3 DNA reads TGCGCCAGCAGCCAAGTAGGGGGGGAGACTGAAGCTTTCTTT. The encoded protein is CASSQVGGETEAFF.

V and J are TRBV6-2 or TRBV6-3 and TRBJ1-1; possibly TRBD1 for D (5 bases). Germline V gives CDR1 MNHEY, CDR2 SVGEGT. The CDR3 loop spans 14 amino acids. V was pared by 2 bases and J by 3 bases, with 10 bases between. The CDR3: CASSYGHGYTEAFF. CDR3 in DNA: TGTGCCAGCAGTTACGGACACGGGTACACTGAAGCTTTCTTT.

The chain is built from TRBV24-1 and TRBJ1-5, with 8 bases lining up with TRBD1. This CDR3 contains 18 residues. After removal of 4 bases from V and 0 bases from J, the junction contained 10 bases not matched to a gene. The germline CDR1 and CDR2 sequences are KGHDR and SFDVKD. CDR3 in DNA: TGTGCCACCAGTGAGGCTACAGGGGGGAGGGATAGCAATCAGCCCCAGCATTTT. As protein: CATSEATGGRDSNQPQHF.

In DNA, the CDR3 is TGTGCCAGCAGTGACCTAGAAAGCCCCTTTGGGGAGCAGTACTTC. It codes for CASSDLESPFGEQYF. The chain employs TRBV2 and TRBJ2-7, with D unclear. Germline values: CDR1 SNHLY, CDR2 FYNNEI. The CDR3 contains 15 residues. The V gene lost 3 bases and the J gene lost 7 bases, with 19 bases spanning the gap.

The CDR3 bases are TGCGCCAGCAGCTTGGCCACGGACTATAGGAATTCACCCCTCCACTTT. Translating gives CASSLATDYRNSPLHF. The chain employs TRBV5-1 and TRBJ1-6; D is unclear. Between the trimmed V and J ends, which lost 0 bases and 7 bases, there was a span of 14 bases. Looked up from germline, CDR1 is SGHRS and CDR2 is YFSETQ. This CDR3 contains 16 residues.

The V gene is TRBV7-2, the J gene TRBJ1-1, with D unresolved. Trimming took off 1 base at V and 0 bases at J, with 9 bases between the two ends. Per the germline V gene, CDR1 is SGHTA and CDR2 is FQGNSA. CDR3 length: 15 residues. DNA of the CDR3: TGTGCCAGCAGCTTAGGACAATCCGTGAACACTGAAGCTTTCTTT. Amino acid sequence: CASSLGQSVNTEAFF.